This T cell receptor (beta chain) stems from a study of cytomegalovirus exposure and HLA in healthy donors. This clone showed up just a few times. In the PCR, 60 Vbeta and 13 Jbeta primers were used. TCRdb's table, derived via immunoSEQ multiplex PCR, lists solely in-frame clones and lacks some. This table holds some 140,000 clones, more than 70% found once. The specimen sequenced was PBMCs. The origin of this receptor is a man between 25 and 39 years old in good health and CMV-seronegative.

The CDR3 nucleotides read TGTGCCAGCAGCTTAGGACAGGGGGCCTACGAGCAGTACTTC. It yields the protein CASSLGQGAYEQYF. The J gene is TRBJ2-7, the V gene TRBV7-6, with 9 positions matching TRBD1. The germline CDR1 and CDR2 sequences are SGHVS and FNYEAQ. The length of the CDR3 is 14 residues. Losses at the gene ends were 1 base for V and 2 bases for J; bases not matched to a gene: 0. Full variable domain (remainder filled in from reference TRBV7-6 and TRBJ2-7): GAGVSQSPRYKVTKRGQDVALRCDPISGHVSLYWYRQALGQGPEFLTYFNYEAQQDKSGLPNDRFSAERPEGSISTLTIQRTEQRDSAMYRCASSLGQGAYEQYFGPGTRLTVT.